This T cell receptor (beta chain) originates from a study of CD8+CD57+ T cells in acquired aplastic anemia. In the study overall: Recorded DNA amounts for sorted CD4+ and CD8+ cells had an average of roughly 3.4 ug. There were roughly 10 million reads, on average, for CD4+ cells from healthy donors. Regarding the study as a whole: For CD8+ Simpson's diversity, patients and controls showed no significant difference. Patients and controls shared just under 30 CD8+ CDR3 sequences.

In this sample, this clonotype turned up many times. Its antigen remains unidentified. Both TCR beta VDJ combination and CDR3 sequence profiling were carried out. Genomic DNA was the template for this profiling. TCRdb recomputed calls from the reads with MiXCR, one row per CDR3 protein. Of around 190,000 distinct CDR3 sequences listed, roughly half were seen once; the top ten hold roughly 15%. CDR1 is SGHNT, CDR2 YENEEA, per germline. This CDR3 region has 12 residues. The V end was cut by 5 bases, the J end by 3 bases, with 7 bases between. Sequencing used sorted CD4+, CD8+, or CD8+CD57+ T cells (not recorded which) from PBMCs. This clonotype originated in a human donor in good health, serving as a control. The V call is TRBV11-3, the J call TRBJ1-1; D is ambiguous. CDR3 amino acids: CASSPTDTEAFF. In DNA, the CDR3 is TGTGCCAGCAGCCCCACGGACACTGAAGCTTTCTTT.